The clone carrying this T cell receptor (beta chain) showed up many times. As yet, its antigen is unknown. These data come from a study of human T cells and chemical hapten exposure. The starting material, unfractionated whole blood, was used for total RNA extraction. Study outcomes and limitations: Sensitizing to DPC left TCRs with a frequency above 1 in 1000 unaltered.

For the library, individual cDNA molecules each received unique molecular identifiers. TCRdb ran MiXCR on the reads and lists one entry per CDR3 protein. The sample contains more than 100,000 distinct CDR3 sequences, 8% to 9.5% of which appear only once. This CDR3 spans 14 amino acids. Germline V gene data show CDR1 as LGHNT and CDR2 as FRNRAP. Trimming shortened V by 4 bases and J by 0 bases, and 8 bases separated the two germline ends. This chain connects TRBV12-5 to TRBJ2-3; D is unclear. The sequence was collected from a human donor in good health. Some clones in this sample may be carry-over from other donors' samples. The specimen sequenced was whole blood. CDR3 residues: CASGSYISTDTQYF. The CDR3 coding sequence is TGTGCTAGTGGTTCCTACATTAGCACAGATACGCAGTATTTT.